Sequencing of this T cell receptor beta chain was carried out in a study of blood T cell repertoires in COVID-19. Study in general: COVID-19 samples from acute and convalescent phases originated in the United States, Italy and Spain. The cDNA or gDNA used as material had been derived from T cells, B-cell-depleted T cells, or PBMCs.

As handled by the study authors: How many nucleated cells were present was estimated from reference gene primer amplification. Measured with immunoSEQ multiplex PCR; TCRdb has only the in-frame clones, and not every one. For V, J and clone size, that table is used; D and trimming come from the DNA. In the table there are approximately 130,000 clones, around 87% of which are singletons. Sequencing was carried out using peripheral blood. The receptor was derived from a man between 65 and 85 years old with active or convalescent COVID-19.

The CDR3 DNA sequence: TGCGCCAGCAGTGGACTGGCGGGAAAAAATGAGCAGTTCTTC. Its protein product is CASSGLAGKNEQFF. The genes are TRBV10-1 and TRBJ2-1; perhaps TRBD2 as D (6 bases). CDR1 is WNHNN and CDR2 is SYGVQD in the germline V gene (reference sequence). CDR3 length equals 14 residues. V dropped 4 bases and J dropped 7 bases, with 14 bases sitting between them.